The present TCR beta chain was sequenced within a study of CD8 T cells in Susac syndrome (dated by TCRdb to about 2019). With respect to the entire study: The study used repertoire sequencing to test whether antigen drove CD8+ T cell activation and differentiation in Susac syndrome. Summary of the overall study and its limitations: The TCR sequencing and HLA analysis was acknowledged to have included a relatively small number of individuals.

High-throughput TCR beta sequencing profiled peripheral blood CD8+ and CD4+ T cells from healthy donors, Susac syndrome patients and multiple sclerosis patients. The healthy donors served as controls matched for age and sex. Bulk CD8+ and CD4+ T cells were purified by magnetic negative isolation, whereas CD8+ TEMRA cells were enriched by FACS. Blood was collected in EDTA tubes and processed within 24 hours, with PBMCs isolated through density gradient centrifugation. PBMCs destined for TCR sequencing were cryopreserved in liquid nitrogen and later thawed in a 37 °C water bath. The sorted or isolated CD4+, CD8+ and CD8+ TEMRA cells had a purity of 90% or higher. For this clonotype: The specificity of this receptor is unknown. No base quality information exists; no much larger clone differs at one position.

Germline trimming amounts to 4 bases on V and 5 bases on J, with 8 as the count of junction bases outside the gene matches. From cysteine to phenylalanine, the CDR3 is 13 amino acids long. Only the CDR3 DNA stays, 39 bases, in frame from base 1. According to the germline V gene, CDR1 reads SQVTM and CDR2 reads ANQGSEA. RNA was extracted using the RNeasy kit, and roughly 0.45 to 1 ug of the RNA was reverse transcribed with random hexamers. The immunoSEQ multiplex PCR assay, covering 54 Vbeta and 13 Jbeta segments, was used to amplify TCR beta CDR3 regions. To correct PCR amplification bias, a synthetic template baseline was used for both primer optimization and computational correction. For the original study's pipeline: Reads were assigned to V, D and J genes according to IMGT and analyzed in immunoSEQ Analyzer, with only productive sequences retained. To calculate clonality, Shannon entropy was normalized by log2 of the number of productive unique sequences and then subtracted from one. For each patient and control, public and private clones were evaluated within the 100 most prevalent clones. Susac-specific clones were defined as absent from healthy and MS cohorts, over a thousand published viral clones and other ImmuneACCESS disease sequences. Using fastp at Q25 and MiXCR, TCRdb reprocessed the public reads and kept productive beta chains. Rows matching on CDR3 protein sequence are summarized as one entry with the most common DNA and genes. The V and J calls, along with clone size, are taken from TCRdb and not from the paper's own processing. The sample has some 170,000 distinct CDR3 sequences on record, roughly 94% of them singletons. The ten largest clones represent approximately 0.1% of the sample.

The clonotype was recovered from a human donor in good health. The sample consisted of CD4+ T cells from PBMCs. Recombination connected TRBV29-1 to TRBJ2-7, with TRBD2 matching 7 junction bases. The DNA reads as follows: TGCAGCGTTGCTCGGACTAGTCGTGACGAGCAGTACTTC. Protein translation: CSVARTSRDEQYF.